The rows below give T cell receptor beta chains drawn from one sample of a study of cytomegalovirus exposure and HLA in healthy donors. Data came from immunoSEQ multiplex PCR; TCRdb stores just in-frame clones and leaves some out. Counted here are approximately 88,000 clones, 80% occurring once; the ten biggest clones make up around 2%. Material for sequencing was PBMCs. Receptor source: a man younger than 35 in good health and CMV-seronegative. Both conserved end residues are part of each CDR3. The order of the fields is D gene, V gene, J gene, CDR3 length, clone size, CDR3 protein, CDR3 DNA. A D gene is named only where the DNA matches it firmly. Size tells how often a clone was seen (once, few, many) or the class of an expanded clone, and some rows leave it out.

-	TRBV30	TRBJ1-3	12	-	CAWKLSGNTIYF	TGTGCCTGGAAGCTCTCTGGAAACACCATATATTTT
TRBD1	TRBV7-9	TRBJ2-1	15	-	CSSSLKGASYNEQFF	TGTTCCAGCAGCTTAAAGGGGGCATCCTACAATGAGCAGTTCTTC
TRBD1	TRBV6-5	TRBJ1-2	13	-	CASSSTGTGMYTF	TGTGCCAGCAGCTCCACCGGGACAGGGATGTACACCTTC
TRBD2	TRBV9	TRBJ2-7	15	-	CASSVGAGISYEQYF	TGTGCCAGCAGCGTAGGAGCGGGAATTAGCTACGAGCAGTACTTC
-	TRBV9	TRBJ2-2	16	-	CASSVGGHLAVGELFF	TGTGCCAGCAGCGTAGGGGGGCACCTTGCGGTCGGGGAGCTGTTTTTT
-	TRBV4-1	TRBJ1-1	14	-	CASSQSQGNTEAFF	TGCGCCAGCAGCCAGTCACAGGGAAACACTGAAGCTTTCTTT
-	TRBV2	TRBJ1-3	13	-	CARRGSIGNTIYF	TGTGCCAGAAGGGGGAGTATCGGAAACACCATATATTTT
-	TRBV6-5	TRBJ1-5	14	-	CASSYMGHNQPQHF	TGTGCCAGCAGTTACATGGGACACAATCAGCCCCAGCATTTT
TRBD1	TRBV27	TRBJ1-2	13	-	CAGSPTGDYGYTF	TGTGCCGGATCGCCGACAGGGGACTATGGCTACACCTTC
TRBD1	TRBV7-8	TRBJ1-5	15	-	CASSGGTGLNQPQHF	TGTGCCAGCAGCGGGGGGACAGGATTAAATCAGCCCCAGCATTTT
TRBD1	TRBV7-9	TRBJ2-3	14	-	CSSSPGQGTDTQYF	TGTTCCAGCAGCCCGGGACAGGGCACAGATACGCAGTATTTT
TRBD1	TRBV9	TRBJ2-7	15	-	CASSVAGGRTYEQYF	TGTGCCAGCAGCGTAGCAGGGGGCAGGACCTACGAGCAGTACTTC
TRBD1	TRBV4-1	TRBJ2-7	13	-	CASSLNRGHEQYF	TGCGCCAGCAGCCTAAACAGGGGCCACGAGCAGTACTTC
-	TRBV7-9	TRBJ1-4	15	-	CASSLDETDLGKLFF	TGTGCCAGCAGCTTAGACGAGACAGATCTGGGTAAACTGTTTTTT
-	TRBV27	TRBJ1-1	13	-	CASRPTQPREAFF	TGTGCCAGCAGACCCACACAGCCCCGAGAAGCTTTCTTT
-	TRBV19	TRBJ2-7	16	-	CASSIRAGGGAYEQYF	TGTGCCAGTAGTATTCGGGCGGGCGGAGGGGCCTACGAGCAGTACTTC
-	TRBV6-1	TRBJ1-2	11	-	CASRGEGGYTF	TGTGCCAGCAGGGGGGAGGGGGGCTACACCTTC
-	TRBV7-6	TRBJ2-3	16	-	CASSLEGGMSTDTQYF	TGTGCCAGCAGTTTAGAAGGCGGGATGAGCACAGATACGCAGTATTTT
TRBD2	TRBV19	TRBJ2-7	17	once	CASSSGSGGPFSYEQYF	TGTGCCAGTAGTTCCGGGAGCGGGGGCCCCTTCTCCTACGAGCAGTACTTC
TRBD1	TRBV13	TRBJ1-1	17	-	CASSRGQGWGRDTEAFF	TGTGCCAGCAGCCGTGGACAGGGGTGGGGTCGGGACACTGAAGCTTTCTTT
-	TRBV5-1	TRBJ1-1	14	-	CASSLAVVNTEAFF	TGCGCCAGCAGCTTGGCGGTTGTGAACACTGAAGCTTTCTTT
-	TRBV5-1	TRBJ2-5	13	once	CASSLAQFETQYF	TGCGCCAGCAGCTTGGCGCAGTTTGAGACCCAGTACTTC
-	TRBV14	TRBJ1-1	15	-	CASSQSILGDTEAFF	TGTGCCAGCAGCCAAAGTATCCTAGGGGACACTGAAGCTTTCTTT
-	TRBV6-6	TRBJ1-2	16	-	CASSFLTTSVNYGYTF	TGTGCCAGCAGTTTTCTTACCACGTCGGTCAACTATGGCTACACCTTC
-	TRBV10-1	TRBJ2-7	13	-	CASSDGQTYEQYF	TGCGCCAGCAGTGACGGACAGACCTACGAGCAGTACTTC
-	TRBV5-1	TRBJ1-3	17	-	CASSLTGDTISGNTIYF	TGCGCCAGCAGCTTGACCGGGGACACAATCTCTGGAAACACCATATATTTT
-	TRBV5-1	TRBJ2-2	20	once	CASALDSRQTTYRNTGELFF	TGCGCCAGCGCCCTGGACAGCCGCCAGACCACTTATAGGAACACCGGGGAGCTGTTTTTT
-	TRBV5-1	TRBJ1-4	15	-	CASSSSTDQNEKLFF	TGCGCCAGCAGCTCCTCGACAGACCAAAATGAAAAACTGTTTTTT
-	TRBV19	TRBJ1-4	14	-	CASRNRARNEKLFF	TGTGCCAGTAGGAACAGGGCGAGGAATGAAAAACTGTTTTTT
-	TRBV7-3	TRBJ2-2	12	-	CASSRVTGELFF	TGTGCCAGCAGCCGGGTGACCGGGGAGCTGTTTTTT
-	TRBV5-4	TRBJ2-7	14	-	CASSTPGAAYEQYF	TGTGCCAGCAGCACCCCAGGGGCAGCGTACGAGCAGTACTTC
-	TRBV5-1	TRBJ1-2	15	-	CASSSTATVLEGYTF	TGCGCCAGCAGCTCCACCGCGACCGTACTGGAGGGCTACACCTTC
TRBD1	TRBV29-1	TRBJ2-5	12	-	CSVSAQGETQYF	TGCAGCGTTTCCGCACAGGGGGAGACCCAGTACTTC
-	TRBV10-2	TRBJ1-1	13	-	CASSGTANTEAFF	TGCGCCAGCAGTGGGACAGCGAACACTGAAGCTTTCTTT
-	TRBV9	TRBJ1-3	16	-	CASSLVPKSSGNTIYF	TGTGCCAGCAGCTTAGTTCCTAAGAGCTCTGGAAACACCATATATTTT
-	TRBV5-1	TRBJ1-2	17	-	CASSLRGGPNPNYGYTF	TGCGCCAGCAGCTTGAGGGGGGGCCCGAACCCTAACTATGGCTACACCTTC
TRBD2	TRBV5-1	TRBJ2-3	16	-	CASSLASGGDTDTQYF	TGCGCCAGCAGCTTGGCCAGCGGGGGGGACACAGATACGCAGTATTTT
-	TRBV5-6	TRBJ2-5	15	-	CASSFRAHFARTQYF	TGTGCCAGCAGCTTTCGCGCCCACTTTGCGCGGACCCAGTACTTC
-	TRBV7-2	TRBJ2-3	15	-	CASSLLGGGLDTQYF	TGTGCCAGCAGCTTACTTGGGGGGGGCTTAGATACGCAGTATTTT
TRBD1	TRBV28	TRBJ1-1	16	-	CASSETGQGARTEAFF	TGTGCCAGCAGTGAAACCGGACAGGGGGCGCGCACTGAAGCTTTCTTT
TRBD1	TRBV7-9	TRBJ2-7	16	-	CSSSDKRRDRDNEQYF	TGTTCCAGCAGCGATAAACGCCGGGACAGGGATAACGAGCAGTACTTC
TRBD1	TRBV7-6	TRBJ1-6	16	-	CASSSGTGGFASPLHF	TGTGCCAGCAGCTCCGGGACAGGGGGCTTTGCTTCACCCCTCCACTTT